This T cell receptor (beta chain) comes out of a study of Ad26.COV2.S vaccination and SARS-CoV-2 variants listed by TCRdb under 2021. At the level of the whole study: Donors in the vaccine arm were drawn from COV1001, a multicentre, randomized, double-blind, placebo-controlled phase I-IIa trial testing Ad26.COV2.S in healthy adults. The TCR-sequenced set comprised about 32 samples: around 20 Ad26.COV2.S vaccine recipients, 5 placebo recipients and 8 SARS-CoV-2 convalescent individuals. Trial participants were randomized into five groups of five, in which low-dose or high-dose Ad26.COV2.S was given once or twice, or placebo was given on both occasions. Throughout the experiments and outcome assessment, investigators stayed blinded to trial group allocation. Ad26.COV2.S was administered intramuscularly at a dose of 5x10^10 or 1x10^11 viral particles, either as one shot or as two shots given 56 days apart. TCRbeta repertoire sequencing was used to assess the specificity and breadth of SARS-CoV-2-reactive T cell receptors after Ad26.COV2.S vaccination. Overall study results and their limits: After vaccination, substantial breadth of spike-specific CD8+ and CD4+ T cell responses was reported. Comparable non-spike TCR breadth was observed between vaccine and placebo recipients, consistent with only spike being contained in the vaccine. The study was not powered to compare responses between vaccine doses or regimens. According to the authors, total T cell responses may have been underestimated by the TCR breadth and depth analyses. Spike-specific TCR breadth was higher in Ad26.COV2.S recipients than in placebo recipients (P = 0.0014).

TCRbeta CDR3 regions were sequenced with the immunoSEQ Assay. After extraction, genomic DNA underwent amplification by bias-controlled multiplex PCR, followed by high-throughput sequencing. The authors' pipeline ran thus. To quantify the absolute abundance of each unique TCRbeta CDR3 region, sequences were collapsed and filtered. T cell fraction was estimated by normalizing TCRbeta template counts to usable DNA, with usable DNA measured through amplification of reference genes found in all nucleated cells. Repertoire TCRs were annotated as SARS-CoV-2-specific by exact matching of V gene, CDR3 amino acid sequence and J gene to a known reactive TCR set. The reference SARS-CoV-2 TCR set was derived from MIRA and filtered for enrichment in COVID-19-positive ImmuneCODE repertoires, a step that removed public or cross-reactive TCRs. Based on the MIRA antigens, annotated TCRs were further analysed at the level of specific ORF or position within ORF. Depth was the summed frequency of annotated unique rearrangements, while breadth was defined as annotated unique rearrangements over total unique productive rearrangements. Two-sided Wilcoxon rank-sum tests were applied when comparing TCR breadth between groups. Entries here come from immuneACCESS through TCRdb and include only in-frame sequences with V and J called. Some clones fail to appear in such tables; in the studies checked, an unresolved V gene covers under half of the shortfall, and the cause of the remainder is unknown. V and J calls and clone size are copied from that table; D and trimming were computed from the DNA. The sample table holds about 680,000 clones, of which 89% were seen once. The ten largest clonotypes hold approximately 1.5% of the sample.

What this sample's treatment or condition label stands for: around 19 received Ad26.COV2.S at low or high dose, single or two shots; 5 received placebo; per-sample allocation not given. Repertoires of vaccine and placebo recipients were sequenced from samples taken on day 63 after the first injection. Cohort 1b enrolled about two dozen adults aged 18-55 years at a single site in Boston, USA, between 29 July and 7 August 2020. As a vaccine, Ad26.COV2.S was a replication-incompetent adenovirus type 26 vector that expressed a prefusion-stabilized SARS-CoV-2 spike protein derived from the original Wuhan strain. As to this clone: Its antigen has not been determined. One end of the junction varies from germline; a read error may be responsible.

There are 11 amino acids in the CDR3, from cysteine to phenylalanine inclusive. Of the read, only the CDR3 DNA is kept; its 33 bases are in frame from base 1. CDR1 SGHNT and CDR2 YYREEE were looked up in the germline V gene (reference sequence). Sequences were derived from peripheral blood, sampled in a trial of Ad26.COV2.S vaccine versus placebo. The sequence was collected from a person between 18 and 65 years old who received the Ad26.COV2.S COVID-19 vaccine or a placebo. The chain employs TRBV5-4 and TRBJ2-1; the D gene assignment is ambiguous. The DNA reads as follows: TGTGCCAGCAGCTTCTACCATGAGCAGTTCTTC. It codes for CASSFYHEQFF.